This T cell receptor beta chain is from a study of T cells in Graves' hyperthyroidism and ophthalmopathy (dated by TCRdb to between 2018 and 2020). Background on the whole study: Peripheral blood was collected at initial diagnosis, before any treatment. The study also compared thyroid tissue and blood T-cell repertoires from 5 to 7 Graves' hyperthyroidism patients. To identify TCR V-J signatures that set the groups apart, the researchers used a discovery cohort of about a hundred patients, made up of fewer than 50 with Graves' ophthalmopathy and 57 with stable Graves' hyperthyroidism. After sampling, hyperthyroidism patients received methimazole starting at 30 mg daily, and ophthalmopathy patients received high-dose intravenous methylprednisolone. An independent validation cohort of around 19 hyperthyroidism patients and approximately 16 patients who later progressed to ophthalmopathy tested prospective prediction of ophthalmopathy. The 100 or so discovery patients were randomly split 7:3 into training and test sets. TCR Vbeta CDR3 sequencing of 135 peripheral blood samples (approximately 44 ophthalmopathy, 75 hyperthyroidism and some 17 progressor patients) is reported in the paper. What the study reported, not specific to this receptor: In cross-validation, a model built on a 13 V-J signature told ophthalmopathy apart from stable hyperthyroidism with 87.88% sensitivity and approximately 81% specificity, and in testing the same model reached 80%/75%. Most expanded thyroid clonotypes (frequency above 0.001) were also detected in blood, a finding suggesting that blood repertoires may reflect thyroid immune responses. Sample size was not statistically predetermined, and blinding of investigators to group allocation was not performed. In validation, the model predicted progression to ophthalmopathy a median of roughly 6.5 months before onset, with roughly 71% sensitivity and almost 75% specificity.

The CDR3 has 14 amino acids, counting the end cysteine and phenylalanine. The sequence is cut down to CDR3 DNA, 42 bases in frame from base 1. As encoded in the germline V gene, CDR1 is MNHEY while CDR2 is SVGEGT. V drops 5 bases and J drops 1 base, leaving 11 bases in between. This clonotype turned up a few times. Its recognized antigen is unknown. Base qualities are missing; no much larger clone stands one base away. TCR beta CDR3 regions were amplified from RNA transcripts. The first round of RT-PCR for the TCR CDR3 was performed with the HTBI primer set and the Qiagen OneStep RT-PCR kit. Libraries were constructed in a second round of multiplex PCR, after which size selection and purification were performed. Libraries were sequenced paired-end with 100 bp reads on an Illumina HiSeq2000. The study's own analysis went as follows. SOAPnuke was used to process the raw data, with reads discarded if the reads contained adapters or uncalled bases, had a mean Phred below 15, or lacked an exact constant-primer or identifier match. COPE v1.2.5 was used to merge the high-quality paired reads, and each unique nucleotide sequence was defined as a clonotype. Clonotypes were aligned to IMGT TRBV, TRBD and TRBJ reference segments using MiTCR v1.1. Only V-J combinations with frequency above 0.0001, covering 99% to 99.2% of repertoires, were analysed. A TCS score was defined as the ratio of F50 (clonal expansion) to E x V (chaos), with BLOSUM62-based TCRdist applied between CDR3 peptides within each V-J. Welch's t-statistics and random forest reduced several hundred V-J features to 13, which were used in a naive Bayes classifier (R e1071). TCRdb reprocessed the public reads (quality trimming at Q25 with fastp, clone calling with MiXCR) and kept in-frame beta chains. Rows merge per CDR3 protein into single entries with the most common DNA and genes. These V and J calls are TCRdb output, not the study's own analysis. The sample records approximately 400,000 distinct CDR3 sequences, around 14% of which are singletons. The ten biggest clones cover roughly an eighth of the sample.

Graves' hyperthyroidism was defined as stable when no progression to ophthalmopathy occurred over 18 months of follow-up. Hyperthyroidism patients were newly diagnosed, had a disease duration of under 2 months, and were aged 18 to 65 years. The study excluded patients with uncontrolled infections, other autoimmune diseases, pregnancy or lactation. Clinical symptoms, serum thyroxine and TRAb, thyroid ultrasound, and orbital computed tomography formed the basis for the diagnoses. PBMCs were separated from roughly 10 ml of fresh peripheral blood using Ficoll-Paque density gradient centrifugation. Total RNA was extracted using Trizol reagent, and RNA quality was assessed on an Agilent 2100 Bioanalyzer.

Sample: blood. This sequence was found in a woman between 18 and 29 years old with Graves' hyperthyroidism. This sequence uses TRBV6-2 or TRBV6-3 and TRBJ1-2, with the D gene too uncertain to name. CDR3 reads: CASSNRGLNYGYTF. The bases read TGTGCCAGCAGTAACAGAGGTCTTAACTATGGCTACACCTTC.